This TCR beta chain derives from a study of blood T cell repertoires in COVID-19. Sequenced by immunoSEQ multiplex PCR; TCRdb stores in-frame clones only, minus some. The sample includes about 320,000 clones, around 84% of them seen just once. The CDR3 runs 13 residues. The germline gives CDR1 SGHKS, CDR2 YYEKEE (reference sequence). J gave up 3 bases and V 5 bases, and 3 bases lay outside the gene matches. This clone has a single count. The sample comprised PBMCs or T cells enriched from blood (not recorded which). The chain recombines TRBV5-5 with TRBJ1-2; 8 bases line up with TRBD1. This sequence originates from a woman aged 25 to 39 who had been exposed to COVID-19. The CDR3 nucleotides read TGTGCCAGCAGGCCGGGACAGGACTATGGCTACACCTTC. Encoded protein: CASRPGQDYGYTF.